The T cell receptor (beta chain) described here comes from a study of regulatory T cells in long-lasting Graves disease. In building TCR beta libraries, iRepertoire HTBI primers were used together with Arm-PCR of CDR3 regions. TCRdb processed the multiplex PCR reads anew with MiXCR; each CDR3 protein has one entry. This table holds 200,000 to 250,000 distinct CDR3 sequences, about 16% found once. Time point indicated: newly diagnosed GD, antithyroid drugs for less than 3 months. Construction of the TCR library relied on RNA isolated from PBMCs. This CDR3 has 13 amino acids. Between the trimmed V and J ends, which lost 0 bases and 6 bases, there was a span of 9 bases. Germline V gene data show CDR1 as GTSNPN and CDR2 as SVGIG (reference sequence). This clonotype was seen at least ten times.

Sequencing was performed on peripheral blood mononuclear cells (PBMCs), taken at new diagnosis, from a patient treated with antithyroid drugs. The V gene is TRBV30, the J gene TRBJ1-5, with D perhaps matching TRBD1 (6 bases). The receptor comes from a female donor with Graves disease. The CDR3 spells CAWSVEGGQPQHF. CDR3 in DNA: TGTGCCTGGAGTGTAGAAGGGGGTCAGCCCCAGCATTTT.